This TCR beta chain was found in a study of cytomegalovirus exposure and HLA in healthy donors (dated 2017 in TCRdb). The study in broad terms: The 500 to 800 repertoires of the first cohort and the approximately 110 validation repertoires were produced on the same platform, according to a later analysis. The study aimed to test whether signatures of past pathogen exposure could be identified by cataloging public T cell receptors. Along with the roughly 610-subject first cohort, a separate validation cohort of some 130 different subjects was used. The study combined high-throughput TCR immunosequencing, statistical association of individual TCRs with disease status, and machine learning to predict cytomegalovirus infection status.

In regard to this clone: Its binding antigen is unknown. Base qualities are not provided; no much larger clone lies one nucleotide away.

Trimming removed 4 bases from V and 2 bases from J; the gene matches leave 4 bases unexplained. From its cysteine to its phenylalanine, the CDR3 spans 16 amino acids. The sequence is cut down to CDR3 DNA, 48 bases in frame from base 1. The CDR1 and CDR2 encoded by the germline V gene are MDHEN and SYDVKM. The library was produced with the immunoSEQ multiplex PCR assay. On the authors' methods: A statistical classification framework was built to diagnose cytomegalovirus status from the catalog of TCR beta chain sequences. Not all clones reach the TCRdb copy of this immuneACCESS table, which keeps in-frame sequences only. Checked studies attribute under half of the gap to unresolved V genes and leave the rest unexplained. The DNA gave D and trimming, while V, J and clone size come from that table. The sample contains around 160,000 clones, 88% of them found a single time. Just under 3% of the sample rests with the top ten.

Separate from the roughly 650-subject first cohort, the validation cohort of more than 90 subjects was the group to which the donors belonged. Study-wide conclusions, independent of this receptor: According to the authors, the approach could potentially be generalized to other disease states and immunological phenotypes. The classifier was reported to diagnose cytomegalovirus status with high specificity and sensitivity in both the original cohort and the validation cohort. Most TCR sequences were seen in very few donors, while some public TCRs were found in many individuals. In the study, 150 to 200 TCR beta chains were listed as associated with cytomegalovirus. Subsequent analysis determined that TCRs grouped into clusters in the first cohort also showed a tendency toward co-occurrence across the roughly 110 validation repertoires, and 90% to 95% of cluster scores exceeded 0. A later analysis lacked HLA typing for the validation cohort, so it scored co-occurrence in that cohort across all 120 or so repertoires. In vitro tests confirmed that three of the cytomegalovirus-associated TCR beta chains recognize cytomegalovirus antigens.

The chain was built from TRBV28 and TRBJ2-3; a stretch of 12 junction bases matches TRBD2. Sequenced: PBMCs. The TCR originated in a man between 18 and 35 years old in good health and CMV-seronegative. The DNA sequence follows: TGTGCCAGCAGTTGGCTAGCGGGAGGGCTCACAGATACGCAGTATTTT. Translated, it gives CASSWLAGGLTDTQYF. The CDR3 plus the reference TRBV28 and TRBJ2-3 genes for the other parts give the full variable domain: DVKVTQSSRYLVKRTGEKVFLECVQDMDHENMFWYRQDPGLGLRLIYFSYDVKMKEKGDIPEGYSVSREKKERFSLILESASTNQTSMYLCASSWLAGGLTDTQYFGPGTRLTVL.